Listed below are T cell receptor beta chains from one sample, sequenced in a study of CXCR3-negative and CXCR3-positive naive CD8 T cells. TCRdb re-called the 5' RACE reads; one entry per CDR3 protein, DNA not given. The sample table includes around 50,000 distinct CDR3 sequences. Sequenced sample: memory CD8+ T cells from blood. The receptors come from a human donor in good health. Some clones in this sample may be carry-over from other donors' samples. Each CDR3 is given with its conserved first and last residue. The order of the fields is J gene, V gene, CDR3 protein.

>TRBJ1-1|TRBV29-1
CSVENGREGTEAFF
>TRBJ1-2|TRBV20-1
CSAGTGLSDIGYTF
>TRBJ1-4|TRBV11-2
CASSLNGALEEKLFF
>TRBJ2-7|TRBV29-1
CSGTGGNTYEQYF
>TRBJ1-6|TRBV9
CASSASQGTGSPLHF
>TRBJ1-2|TRBV28
CASSLLQTGGDGYTF
>TRBJ2-5|TRBV29-1
CSVEGGSQLGSQETQYF
>TRBJ2-7|TRBV20-1
CSAQDRTLTYEQYF
>TRBJ2-7|TRBV29-1
CSVLGQQAYEQYF
>TRBJ1-1|TRBV29-1
CSVGGSGQGAMVAFF
>TRBJ2-1|TRBV7-3
CASSPSGSYEQFF
>TRBJ2-7|TRBV29-1
CSVLTSGFYEQYF
>TRBJ2-7|TRBV7-9
CASSSTRGAPVHEQYF